The 27 T cell receptor beta chains in this list originate from one sample, sequenced in a study of OX40 agonist ivuxolimab in advanced cancers. The method was immunoSEQ multiplex PCR; TCRdb's version includes in-frame clones alone and lacks a portion of them. The table has around 62,000 clones, approximately 80% seen once; the top ten hold roughly 5.8%. The sequenced sample was CD4+ or CD8+ T cells sorted from blood, obtained in a trial of the OX40 agonist ivuxolimab. Receptors were obtained from an adult with an advanced solid tumor such as melanoma, head and neck, liver or kidney cancer.

This chain's CDR3 is CASSLTGGEDTQYF. The CDR3 nucleotides are TGTGCCAGCAGCTTAACAGGAGGTGAAGATACGCAGTATTTT. The rearrangement uses TRBV7-9 and TRBJ2-3; D is perhaps TRBD1 or TRBD2 (5 bases each). The V end was cut by 2 bases, the J end by 5 bases, with 11 bases between. This CDR3 has 14 residues. CDR1 is SEHNR and CDR2 is FQNEAQ in the germline V gene (reference sequence).

The chain combines TRBV2 with TRBJ1-4, with TRBD1 matching 7 bases. Germline lookup yields CDR1 SNHLY and CDR2 FYNNEI. With 6 bases clipped from V and 4 bases from J, the junction kept 5 bases outside the gene matches. The CDR3 sequence is 14 residues long. The CDR3 DNA reads as TGTGCCAGCAGGACCGGGACAGTTAATGAAAAACTGTTTTTT. It encodes CASRTGTVNEKLFF. Complete variable domain (other parts from reference TRBV2 and TRBJ1-4): EPEVTQTPSHQVTQMGQEVILRCVPISNHLYFYWYRQILGQKVEFLVSFYNNEISEKSEIFDDQFSVERPDGSNFTLKIRSTKLEDSAMYFCASRTGTVNEKLFFGSGTQLSVL.

The gene calls are TRBV6-5 and TRBJ2-7; D remains ambiguous. The V gene lost 3 bases and the J gene lost 2 bases, with 8 bases spanning the gap. Germline V gene sequence: CDR1 MNHEY, CDR2 SVGAGI. The CDR3 totals 13 residues. In DNA, the CDR3 is TGTGCCAGCAGTTATGCACGGACCTACGAGCAGTACTTC. This codes for CASSYARTYEQYF.

The chain is built from TRBV27 and TRBJ1-6; D is possibly TRBD1 (5 bases). Germline values: CDR1 MNHEY, CDR2 SMNVEV (reference sequence). V was shortened by 6 bases and J by 7 bases, with 10 bases between the two germline ends. There are 13 residues in the CDR3. The CDR3 here is CASRPGTNSPLHF. CDR3 in DNA: TGTGCCAGCAGGCCCGGGACCAATTCACCCCTCCACTTT.

The chain links TRBV4-3 to TRBJ1-2; 9 bases map to TRBD1. The CDR3 length is 17 residues. CDR1 is LGHNA, CDR2 YSLEER, per germline. The trim removed 0 bases at V and 4 bases at J, leaving 9 bases unmatched. This CDR3 is CASSQDSGTGTFYGYTF. The CDR3 region has the DNA TGCGCCAGCAGCCAAGACTCCGGGACAGGGACTTTCTATGGCTACACCTTC.

The chain employs TRBV7-9 and TRBJ1-4; 8 bases are shared with TRBD1. There are 18 residues in the CDR3. V lost 5 bases, J lost 7 bases, and 18 bases stayed unmatched. From germline, CDR1 is SEHNR and CDR2 FQNEAQ (reference sequence). In nucleotides, the CDR3 is TGTGCCAGCAGCCTCCCCAGGGGACAGGCCCGCACTGGTGAAAAACTGTTTTTT. Its translation is CASSLPRGQARTGEKLFF.

This clone was counted a few times. This rearrangement joins TRBV25-1 to TRBJ2-1; D ambiguous. Trimming shortened V by 5 bases and J by 3 bases, and 5 bases separated the two germline ends. Germline lookup yields CDR1 MGHDK and CDR2 SYGVNS. CDR3 length: 12 residues. The CDR3 reads CASSTDYNEQFF. As DNA, the CDR3 is TGTGCCAGCAGTACAGACTACAATGAGCAGTTCTTC. The whole variable domain, filled in from reference TRBV25-1 and TRBJ2-1, reads EADIYQTPRYLVIGTGKKITLECSQTMGHDKMYWYQQDPGMELHLIHYSYGVNSTEKGDLSSESTVSRIRTEHFPLTLESARPSHTSQYLCASSTDYNEQFFGPGTRLTVL.

The V gene is TRBV7-8, the J gene TRBJ2-5; no firm D call. The J call may not be correct, given that the DNA end is closer to TRBJ2-7. This CDR3 is built from 11 residues. The germline CDR1 and CDR2 sequences are SGHVS and FQNEAQ. The CDR3 loop is CASSSPYEQYF. CDR3 DNA sequence: TGTGCCAGCAGCTCCCCCTACGAGCAGTACTTC.

This rearrangement joins TRBV28 to TRBJ2-7; D not resolved. V shed 2 bases and J shed 2 bases, with 10 bases lying between them. The germline gives CDR1 MDHEN, CDR2 SYDVKM. The CDR3 has 14 amino acids. The CDR3 protein is CASSLGLRAYEQYF. The CDR3 DNA is TGTGCCAGCAGTTTAGGTCTTAGGGCCTACGAGCAGTACTTC.

The chain recombines TRBV5-1 with TRBJ2-7; weak D call: TRBD1 (5 bases). Deletions cut 8 bases from V and 9 bases from J, with 15 bases between. This CDR3 spans 11 amino acids. From germline, CDR1 is SGHRS and CDR2 YFSETQ. DNA of the CDR3: TGCGCCAGGCGCCCGCAGGGTGGGCAGTACGTC. As protein: CARRPQGGQYV.

The chain couples TRBV7-3 to TRBJ2-1; 7 nucleotides align to TRBD2. From germline, CDR1 is SGHTA and CDR2 FQGTGA. The CDR3 spans 15 residues. V lost 5 bases and J lost 7; bases outside the gene matches: 11. The CDR3: CASSPREAGMNEQFF. The CDR3 nucleotides are TGTGCCAGCAGCCCCCGCGAAGCGGGAATGAATGAGCAGTTCTTC.

This clone was recorded once. V is TRBV12-5 and J is TRBJ2-1, with TRBD1 matching over 12 bases. The V segment lost 9 bases and the J segment 0 bases; nucleotides outside the gene matches: 12. Germline V CDR1 and CDR2: LGHNT, FRNRAP. The CDR3 is made up of 18 amino acids. The CDR3 spells CASHSGTGGSSSYNEQFF. CDR3 coding DNA: TGTGCTAGCCACTCCGGGACAGGGGGCTCAAGCTCCTACAATGAGCAGTTCTTC.

The chain is built from TRBV30 and TRBJ1-6; tentative D call: TRBD1 (5 bases). Germline CDR1 reads GTSNPN; CDR2 reads SVGIG (reference sequence). The V and J ends lost 2 bases and 7 bases respectively, with 9 bases between them. The CDR3 length is 13 residues. The CDR3 region is CAWSRQQNSPLHF. DNA of the CDR3: TGTGCCTGGAGTCGACAGCAAAATTCACCCCTCCACTTT.

The chain has TRBV10-2 and TRBJ1-2, with D tentatively TRBD1 (5 bases). V was shortened by 3 bases and J by 3 bases, with 11 bases between the two germline ends. The length of the CDR3 is 14 residues. Germline V gives CDR1 WSHSY, CDR2 SAAADI. This CDR3 reads CASSESGADYGYTF. The CDR3 region has the DNA TGCGCCAGCAGTGAATCTGGGGCAGACTATGGCTACACCTTC.

The chain has TRBV7-3 and TRBJ2-1, with a possible D match to TRBD2 (6 bases). This CDR3 region has 13 residues. Trimming cost V 6 bases and J 9 bases, with 15 bases left between them. Germline assignment: CDR1 SGHTA and CDR2 FQGTGA. The CDR3 DNA is TGTGCCAGCAGTTTCCTCGCCGGGGGTGAGCAGTTCTTC. Its protein is CASSFLAGGEQFF.

CDR3 coding DNA: TGTGCCAGCAGCTTGAGTTTGGGCACCGGATCCTACGAGCAGTACTTC. Amino acids: CASSLSLGTGSYEQYF. The chain employs TRBV5-5 and TRBJ2-7; D is undetermined. This CDR3 comprises 16 residues. The V gene's germline CDR1 is SGHKS and CDR2 YYEKEE (reference sequence). Deletions cut 1 base from V and 1 base from J, with 15 bases between.

V usage is TRBV9 and J usage is TRBJ2-1; maybe TRBD2 (6 bases). V dropped 5 bases and J dropped 6 bases, with 18 bases sitting between them. Germline-derived CDR1 and CDR2 are SGDLS and YYNGEE. The CDR3 covers 15 residues. CDR3 residues: CASRGERAGTNEQFF. CDR3 nucleotides: TGTGCCAGCAGGGGCGAACGGGCGGGAACCAATGAGCAGTTCTTC.

The V gene is TRBV19, the J gene TRBJ1-5; TRBD1 matches 9 bases. Trimming removed 6 bases from V and 4 bases from J; junction bases left unmatched: 7. CDR1 is LNHDA, CDR2 SQIVND, per germline (reference sequence). The length of the CDR3 is 15 residues. The CDR3 protein is CASRKTGTGNQPQHF. The CDR3 coding sequence is TGTGCCAGTAGGAAAACCGGGACAGGGAATCAGCCCCAGCATTTT.

CDR3 amino acids: CASSSQPRAARTEAFF. DNA of the CDR3: TGTGCCAGTAGCTCACAACCACGGGCCGCAAGGACTGAAGCTTTCTTT. V gene TRBV19 combines with J gene TRBJ1-1; D call uncertain. This CDR3 has 16 residues. V dropped 6 bases and J dropped 5 bases, with 22 bases sitting between them. Germline CDR1 and CDR2: LNHDA and SQIVND (reference sequence).

This clone was observed a single time. This chain links TRBV28 with TRBJ2-1; D remains ambiguous. V lost 7 bases, J lost 0 bases, and 19 bases lay in between. Germline CDR1 and CDR2: MDHEN and SYDVKM. CDR3 size: 17 residues. In nucleotides, the CDR3 is TGTGCCAGCATTTCGGGCCTCGGCCGAGCCTCCTACAATGAGCAGTTCTTC. It specifies CASISGLGRASYNEQFF.

V gene TRBV28 combines with J gene TRBJ2-1; 10 bases line up with TRBD2. Trimming removed 7 bases from V and 3 bases from J; junction bases left unmatched: 12. The CDR3 sequence is 17 residues long. Germline CDR1 reads MDHEN; CDR2 reads SYDVKM. This CDR3 reads CASTALSLAGDYNEQFF. CDR3 nucleotide sequence: TGTGCCAGCACCGCTTTGAGTCTAGCGGGAGACTACAATGAGCAGTTCTTC.

The CDR3 DNA follows: TGTGCCATCAATCGACTAGCGGGGGCTCAAGAGACCCAGTACTTC. Protein sequence: CAINRLAGAQETQYF. J is TRBJ2-5 and V is TRBV10-3; 12 bases line up with TRBD2. This CDR3 has 15 amino acids. Looked up from germline, CDR1 is ENHRY and CDR2 is SYGVKD. The trim removed 7 bases at V and 2 bases at J, leaving 5 bases unmatched.

The chain has TRBV5-1 and TRBJ2-1; the D gene is possibly TRBD1 (6 bases). The CDR3 loop spans 16 amino acids. Trimming pared 4 bases from V and 1 base from J, leaving 15 bases between. Looked up from germline, CDR1 is SGHRS and CDR2 is YFSETQ. This CDR3 reads CASSPHRQESYNEQFF. CDR3 nucleotide sequence: TGCGCCAGCAGCCCCCATAGACAGGAGTCCTACAATGAGCAGTTCTTC.

This sequence joins TRBV2 and TRBJ2-7, with D maybe TRBD2 (6 bases). Germline-derived CDR1 and CDR2 are SNHLY and FYNNEI. V lost 5 bases, J lost 3 bases, and 8 bases lay in between. This CDR3 spans 12 amino acids. The CDR3, as DNA: TGTGCCAGCAGTCTAGCGAACTACGAGCAGTACTTC. It specifies CASSLANYEQYF.

The rearrangement uses TRBV6-5 and TRBJ1-1, with D maybe TRBD1 (5 bases). Germline loops: CDR1 MNHEY, CDR2 SVGAGI. The CDR3 has 13 residues. V shed 0 bases and J shed 5 bases, with 7 bases lying between them. This chain's CDR3 is CASSYSGGTEAFF. In DNA form, the CDR3 reads TGTGCCAGCAGTTACTCGGGGGGGACTGAAGCTTTCTTT.

This clone appeared a few times. V is TRBV19 and J is TRBJ2-1, with 10 nucleotides matching TRBD2. Germline V gene lookup returns CDR1 LNHDA and CDR2 SQIVND (reference sequence). There are 14 residues in the CDR3. With V trimmed by 4 bases and J by 7 bases, 4 bases remained unmatched. In DNA, the CDR3 is TGTGCCAGTAGTAGAACTAGCGGGGTTAATGAGCAGTTCTTC. Translation: CASSRTSGVNEQFF.

The rearrangement joins TRBV7-2 to TRBJ1-2, with D unclear. Germline lookup yields CDR1 SGHTA and CDR2 FQGNSA. V gave up 0 bases and J gave up 1 base, with 12 bases separating them. This CDR3 region has 16 residues. The CDR3: CASSLAIREINYGYTF. The CDR3 DNA reads TGTGCCAGCAGCTTAGCGATCCGCGAAATTAACTATGGCTACACCTTC. The full variable domain, its missing parts supplied by reference TRBV7-2 and TRBJ1-2, is GAGVSQSPSNKVTEKGKDVELRCDPISGHTALYWYRQSLGQGLEFLIYFQGNSAPDKSGLPSDRFSAERTGGSVSTLTIQRTQQEDSAVYLCASSLAIREINYGYTFGSGTRLTVV.